One sample yielded the 6 T cell receptor beta chains listed below, sequenced in a study of blood T cells in healthy people across ages (dated by TCRdb to the mid-2010s). The library was built by means of 5' RACE. This sample was sequenced with an Illumina HiSeq 2500. A second PCR of roughly 6 to 12 cycles was performed with a sample-barcoded 5' primer and a J-beta primer mix. In-frame beta chains were kept once TCRdb had trimmed the public reads at Q25 with fastp and called clones with MiXCR. Each entry is one CDR3 protein sequence, shown with its most common DNA and genes. The sample includes around 800,000 distinct CDR3 sequences, with more than 40% observed a single time. In total, the top ten clones hold about 19% of the sample. The sequencing input was blood. The receptors here all came from a man aged 60 to 69 in good health.

Notes on this clonotype: One end of the junction is discordant with germline, which a read error may explain. The CDR3, as DNA: TGTGCCAGCAGCCTCACAGGGAAATACAATGAGCGGTTCTTC. It encodes CASSLTGKYNERFF. The V gene is TRBV7-8, the J gene TRBJ2-1, with D tentatively TRBD1 (6 bases). The CDR3 is made up of 14 amino acids. CDR1 and CDR2 from the germline V gene are SGHVS and FQNEAQ.

On this clonotype itself: One end of the junction varies from germline; a read error may be responsible. CDR3 region: CASSRDRGYQEAQYF. In nucleotides, the CDR3 is TGCGCCAGCAGTCGGGACAGGGGGTACCAAGAGGCCCAGTACTTC. The chain uses TRBV10-1 and TRBJ2-5; 11 positions match TRBD1. Germline CDR1 is WNHNN and CDR2 is SYGVQD (reference sequence). The CDR3 totals 15 residues.

The chain combines TRBV3-1 with TRBJ1-6; D is ambiguous. CDR3 length: 14 amino acids. CDR1 and CDR2 from the germline V gene are LGHDT and YNNKEL (reference sequence). V was trimmed by 2 bases and J by 5 bases, leaving 7 bases between them. CDR3 sequence (DNA): TGTGCCAGCAGCCAACTGGAGGATAATTCACCCCTCCACTTT. Translating gives CASSQLEDNSPLHF.

This clonotype was seen more than once but under ten times. The chain joins TRBV29-1 to TRBJ1-2; D gene ambiguous. V lost 6 bases and J 4 bases, leaving 18 bases between the germline ends. CDR1 is SQVTM and CDR2 is ANQGSEA in the germline V gene. CDR3 length: 14 amino acids. CDR3 in amino acids: CSVRQMLAPYGYTF. CDR3 DNA sequence: TGCAGCGTGCGGCAAATGTTGGCGCCCTATGGCTACACCTTC.

The V call is TRBV6-5, the J call TRBJ2-6, with a possible D match to TRBD2 (6 bases). This CDR3 has 16 residues. Germline V gives CDR1 MNHEY, CDR2 SVGAGI. The V end was cut by 7 bases, the J end by 3 bases, with 16 bases between. Here the CDR3 reads CASTWLGGDGANVLTF. The CDR3 nucleotides are TGTGCCAGCACCTGGCTGGGGGGAGATGGGGCCAACGTCCTGACTTTC.

In this sample, this clonotype turned up a few times. The chain couples TRBV5-1 to TRBJ2-5, with D possibly TRBD2 on 6 matching bases. The CDR3 is 13 residues long. The germline V gene has CDR1 SGHRS and CDR2 YFSETQ. V lost 4 bases to trimming and J lost 4 bases, with 11 bases between them. In DNA form, the CDR3 reads TGCGCCAGCAGCCCGGGGGTTTCAGAGACCCAGTACTTC. Its translation: CASSPGVSETQYF.